This T cell receptor beta chain is from a study of radiotherapy plus CTLA-4 blockade in lung cancer. Study-level background: Disease control reached roughly 33%, with objective responses in around 20%. The study's findings and limits: Tumor-origin TCR clones grew in blood after radiotherapy plus ipilimumab.

Trimming removed 5 bases at V and 0 bases at J, with 14 bases between. The CDR3 runs 16 residues. The germline V gene encodes CDR1 MNHEY and CDR2 SMNVEV (reference sequence). Using immunoSEQ multiplex PCR, the repertoire was profiled, and TCRdb retains in-frame clones only, with some absent. The repertoire holds 70,000 to 85,000 clones, with approximately 73% as singletons. With respect to this clone: Its matching antigen is unknown.

The rearrangement uses TRBV27 and TRBJ1-3; a weak D match, TRBD1 (5 bases). Sequencing used peripheral blood, obtained from a patient treated with radiotherapy plus ipilimumab. The source of this sequence is a human donor with non-small cell lung cancer whose response to radiotherapy plus ipilimumab could not be evaluated. The CDR3 DNA follows: TGTGCCAGCAGTCCTTCCTGGGGCGTCTCTGGAAACACCATATATTTT. Translating gives CASSPSWGVSGNTIYF.